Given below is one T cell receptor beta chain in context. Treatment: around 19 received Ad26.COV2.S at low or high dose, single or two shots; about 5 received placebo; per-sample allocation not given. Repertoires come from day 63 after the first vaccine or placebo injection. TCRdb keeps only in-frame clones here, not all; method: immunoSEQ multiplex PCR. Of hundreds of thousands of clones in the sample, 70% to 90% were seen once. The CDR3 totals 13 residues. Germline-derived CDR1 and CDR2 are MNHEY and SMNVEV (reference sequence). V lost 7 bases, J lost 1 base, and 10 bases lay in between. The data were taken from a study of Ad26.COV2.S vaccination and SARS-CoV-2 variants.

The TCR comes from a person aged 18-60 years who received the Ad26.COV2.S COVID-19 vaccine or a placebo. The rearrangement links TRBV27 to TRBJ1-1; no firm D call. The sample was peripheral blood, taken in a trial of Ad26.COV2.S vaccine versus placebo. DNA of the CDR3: TGTGCCAGCACGTCACAGACGAACACTGAAGCTTTCTTT. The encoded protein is CASTSQTNTEAFF.